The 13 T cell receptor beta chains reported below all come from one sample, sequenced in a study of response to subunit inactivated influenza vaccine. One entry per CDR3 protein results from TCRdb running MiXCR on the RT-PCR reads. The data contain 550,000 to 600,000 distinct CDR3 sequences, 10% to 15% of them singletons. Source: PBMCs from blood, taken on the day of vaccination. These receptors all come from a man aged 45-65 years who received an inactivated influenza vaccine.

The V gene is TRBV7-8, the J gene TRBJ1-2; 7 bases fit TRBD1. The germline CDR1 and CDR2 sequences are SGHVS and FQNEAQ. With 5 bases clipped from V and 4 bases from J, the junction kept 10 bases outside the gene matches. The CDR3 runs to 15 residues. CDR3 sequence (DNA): TGTGCCAGCAGCCCCACCGGGACAGTAGGCTATGGCTACACCTTC. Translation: CASSPTGTVGYGYTF.

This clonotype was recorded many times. DNA of the CDR3: TGTGCCAGCAGGGTAACGGCTAGCACAGATACGCAGTATTTT. Its translation: CASRVTASTDTQYF. This chain uses TRBV12-3 or TRBV12-4 with TRBJ2-3; no clear D. The CDR3 contains 14 residues. V was shortened by 6 bases and J by 0 bases, with 10 bases between the two germline ends.

The CDR3 nucleotides are TGTGCCAGCAGCCCGCGCCAGGGGCAACAGACCCAGTACTTC. Its protein product is CASSPRQGQQTQYF. The chain couples TRBV7-9 to TRBJ2-5, with TRBD1 as a possible D gene (6 bases). Germline CDR1 SEHNR, CDR2 FQNEAQ (reference sequence). CDR3 length equals 14 residues. The germline V and J ends were trimmed by 5 bases and 6 bases, with 16 bases remaining between them.

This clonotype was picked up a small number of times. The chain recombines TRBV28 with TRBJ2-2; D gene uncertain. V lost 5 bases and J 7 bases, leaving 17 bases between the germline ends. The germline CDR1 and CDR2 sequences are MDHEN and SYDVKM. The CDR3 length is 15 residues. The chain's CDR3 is CASSPRVKPDGELFF. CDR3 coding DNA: TGTGCCAGCAGTCCTCGGGTAAAACCGGACGGGGAGCTGTTTTTT. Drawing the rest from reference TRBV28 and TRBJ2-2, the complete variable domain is DVKVTQSSRYLVKRTGEKVFLECVQDMDHENMFWYRQDPGLGLRLIYFSYDVKMKEKGDIPEGYSVSREKKERFSLILESASTNQTSMYLCASSPRVKPDGELFFGEGSRLTVL.

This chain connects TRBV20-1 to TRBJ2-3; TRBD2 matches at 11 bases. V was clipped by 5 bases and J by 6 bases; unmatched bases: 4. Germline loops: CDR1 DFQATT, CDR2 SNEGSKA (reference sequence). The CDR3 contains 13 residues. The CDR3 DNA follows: TGCAGTGCTCATAGCGGGGGGGGCGATACGCAGTATTTT. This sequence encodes CSAHSGGGDTQYF.

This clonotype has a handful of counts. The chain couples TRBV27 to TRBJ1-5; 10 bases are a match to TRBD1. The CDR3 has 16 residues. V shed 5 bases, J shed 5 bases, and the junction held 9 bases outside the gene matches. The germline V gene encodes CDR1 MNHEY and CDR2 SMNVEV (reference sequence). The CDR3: CASSPMGQGRYQPQHF. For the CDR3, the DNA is TGTGCCAGCAGTCCCATGGGACAGGGGCGGTATCAGCCCCAGCATTTT.

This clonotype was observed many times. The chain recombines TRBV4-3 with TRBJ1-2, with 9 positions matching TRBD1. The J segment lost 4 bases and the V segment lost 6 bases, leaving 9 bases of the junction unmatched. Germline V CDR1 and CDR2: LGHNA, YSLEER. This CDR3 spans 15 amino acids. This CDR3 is CASSLDRGDIYGYTF. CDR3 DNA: TGCGCCAGCAGTCTCGACAGGGGGGATATCTATGGCTACACCTTC.

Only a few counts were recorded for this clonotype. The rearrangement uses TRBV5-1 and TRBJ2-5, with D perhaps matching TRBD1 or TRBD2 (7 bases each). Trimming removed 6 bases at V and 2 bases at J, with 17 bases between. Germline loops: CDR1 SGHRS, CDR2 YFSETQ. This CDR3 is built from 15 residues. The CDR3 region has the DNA TGCGCCAGCAAGACAGGGACTAACTCGCAAGAGACCCAGTACTTC. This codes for CASKTGTNSQETQYF.

CDR3 sequence: CASSLTGAQVDTQYF. For the CDR3, the DNA is TGTGCCAGCAGCTTGACCGGGGCGCAAGTAGATACGCAGTATTTT. V is TRBV7-9 and J is TRBJ2-3; tentatively, D is TRBD1 or TRBD2 (5 bases each). V was pared by 3 bases and J by 5 bases, with 15 bases between. The CDR3 has 15 amino acids. CDR1 and CDR2 from the germline V gene are SEHNR and FQNEAQ (reference sequence).

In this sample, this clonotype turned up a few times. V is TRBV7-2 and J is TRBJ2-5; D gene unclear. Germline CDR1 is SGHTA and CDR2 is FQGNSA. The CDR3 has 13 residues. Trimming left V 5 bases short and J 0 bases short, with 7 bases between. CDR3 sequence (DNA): TGTGCCAGCAGCCAGTCCCACCAAGAGACCCAGTACTTC. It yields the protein CASSQSHQETQYF.

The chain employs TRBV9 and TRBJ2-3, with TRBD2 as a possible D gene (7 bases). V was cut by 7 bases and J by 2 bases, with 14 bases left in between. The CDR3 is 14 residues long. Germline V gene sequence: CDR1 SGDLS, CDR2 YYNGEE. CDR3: CASGGGGYTDTQYF. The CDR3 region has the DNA TGTGCCAGCGGGGGCGGGGGATACACAGATACGCAGTATTTT.

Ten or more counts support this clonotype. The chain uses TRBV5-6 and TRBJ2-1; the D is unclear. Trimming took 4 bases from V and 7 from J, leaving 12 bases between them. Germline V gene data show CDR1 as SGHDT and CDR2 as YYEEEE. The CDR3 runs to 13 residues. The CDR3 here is CASSPDVVNEQFF. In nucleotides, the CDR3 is TGTGCCAGCAGCCCGGACGTGGTGAATGAGCAGTTCTTC.

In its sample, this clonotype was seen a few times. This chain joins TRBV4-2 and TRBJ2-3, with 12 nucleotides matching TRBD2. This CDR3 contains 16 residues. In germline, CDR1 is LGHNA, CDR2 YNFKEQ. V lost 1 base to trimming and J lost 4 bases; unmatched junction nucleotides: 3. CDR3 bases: TGTGCCAGCAGCCAAGGACTAGCGGGAGCTCCAGATACGCAGTATTTT. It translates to CASSQGLAGAPDTQYF.